Listed below are T cell receptor beta chains from one sample, sequenced in a study of cytomegalovirus exposure and HLA in healthy donors. Assay used: immunoSEQ multiplex PCR; TCRdb lists only in-frame clones, some missing. The table shows about 150,000 clones, with more than 75% occurring only once. The sequenced material came from PBMCs. All receptors derive from a man aged 25-45 years in good health and CMV-seropositive. CDR3s include the opening cysteine and the closing phenylalanine or tryptophan. The D gene is left open where the match is weak. Clone size is not always given. Where it is, it says once, few, many or a class for expanded clones.

abundance: -
j_gene: TRBJ2-3
d_gene: TRBD2
v_gene: TRBV7-9
CDR3aa: CASSSFKTLAAGSTDTQYF
CDR3nt: TGTGCCAGCAGCTCCTTTAAAACTCTAGCGGCTGGTAGCACAGATACGCAGTATTTT

abundance: -
j_gene: TRBJ2-1
d_gene: TRBD1
v_gene: TRBV28
CDR3aa: CASFGDRRLKGQFF
CDR3nt: TGTGCCAGCTTTGGGGACAGGCGCCTTAAGGGGCAGTTCTTC

abundance: -
j_gene: TRBJ2-7
d_gene: -
v_gene: TRBV10-2
CDR3aa: CASSGAGSGWASNSYEQYF
CDR3nt: TGCGCCAGCAGTGGAGCGGGTTCCGGGTGGGCATCAAATTCCTACGAGCAGTACTTC

abundance: -
j_gene: TRBJ2-4
d_gene: TRBD2
v_gene: TRBV28
CDR3aa: CASSPTSGYDKNIQYF
CDR3nt: TGTGCCAGCAGCCCCACTAGCGGATACGATAAAAACATTCAGTACTTC

abundance: -
j_gene: TRBJ2-3
d_gene: -
v_gene: TRBV28
CDR3aa: CASSLRSTDTQYF
CDR3nt: TGTGCCAGCAGTTTGAGAAGCACAGATACGCAGTATTTT

abundance: -
j_gene: TRBJ2-7
d_gene: TRBD1
v_gene: TRBV6-5
CDR3aa: CASSYERGPGEQYF
CDR3nt: TGTGCCAGCAGTTACGAGAGGGGGCCAGGGGAGCAGTACTTC

abundance: -
j_gene: TRBJ2-7
d_gene: TRBD2
v_gene: TRBV11-2
CDR3aa: CASSLRGKTSDSSYEQYF
CDR3nt: TGTGCCAGCAGCTTAAGGGGCAAAACTAGCGACAGCTCCTACGAGCAGTACTTC

abundance: -
j_gene: TRBJ2-6
d_gene: -
v_gene: TRBV7-6
CDR3aa: CASSLRPVLTEAPGANVLTF
CDR3nt: TGTGCCAGCAGCTTGCGGCCGGTTTTGACGGAGGCCCCTGGGGCCAACGTCCTGACTTTC

abundance: -
j_gene: TRBJ1-5
d_gene: -
v_gene: TRBV4-2
CDR3aa: CASSQSDRANQPQHF
CDR3nt: TGTGCCAGCAGCCAGTCTGATAGAGCCAATCAGCCCCAGCATTTT

abundance: -
j_gene: TRBJ2-3
d_gene: TRBD2
v_gene: TRBV28
CDR3aa: CASSLWSSGRSGSTDTQYF
CDR3nt: TGTGCCAGCAGTTTATGGTCCAGCGGGAGGTCCGGAAGCACAGATACGCAGTATTTT

abundance: few
j_gene: TRBJ2-3
d_gene: TRBD2
v_gene: TRBV7-3
CDR3aa: CASSLAGGQADTQYF
CDR3nt: TGTGCCAGCAGCCTAGCGGGAGGGCAGGCAGATACGCAGTATTTT

abundance: once
j_gene: TRBJ1-2
d_gene: TRBD1
v_gene: TRBV14
CDR3aa: CASSQFRTGRTYGYTF
CDR3nt: TGTGCCAGCAGCCAATTCCGGACAGGGCGAACCTATGGCTACACCTTC

abundance: -
j_gene: TRBJ2-5
d_gene: -
v_gene: TRBV2
CDR3aa: CASSARYQETQYF
CDR3nt: TGTGCCAGCAGTGCCCGGTACCAAGAGACCCAGTACTTC

abundance: -
j_gene: TRBJ2-5
d_gene: TRBD1
v_gene: TRBV7-3
CDR3aa: CASSLGYNRGEETQYF
CDR3nt: TGTGCCAGCAGCTTAGGTTATAACAGGGGGGAAGAGACCCAGTACTTC

abundance: -
j_gene: TRBJ2-3
d_gene: TRBD1
v_gene: TRBV5-1
CDR3aa: CASSLIPGQITDTQYF
CDR3nt: TGCGCCAGCAGCCTCATCCCGGGACAGATCACAGATACGCAGTATTTT

abundance: -
j_gene: TRBJ2-3
d_gene: -
v_gene: TRBV18
CDR3aa: CASSPSYGHPTDTQYF
CDR3nt: TGTGCCAGCTCACCCAGTTATGGCCACCCCACAGATACGCAGTATTTT

abundance: -
j_gene: TRBJ2-5
d_gene: -
v_gene: TRBV7-9
CDR3aa: CASSYVGEETQYF
CDR3nt: TGTGCCAGCAGCTACGTAGGGGAAGAGACCCAGTACTTC

abundance: -
j_gene: TRBJ2-1
d_gene: TRBD1
v_gene: TRBV2
CDR3aa: CASSDRGYRDEQFF
CDR3nt: TGTGCCAGCAGCGACAGGGGGTATAGGGATGAGCAGTTCTTC

abundance: -
j_gene: TRBJ1-1
d_gene: -
v_gene: TRBV19
CDR3aa: CASSTNTGWDTEAFF
CDR3nt: TGTGCCAGTAGTACTAACACAGGGTGGGACACTGAAGCTTTCTTT

abundance: -
j_gene: TRBJ2-7
d_gene: TRBD1
v_gene: TRBV27
CDR3aa: CASSSGQPGRDEQYF
CDR3nt: TGTGCCAGCAGTTCGGGACAGCCAGGCCGCGACGAGCAGTACTTC

abundance: -
j_gene: TRBJ2-1
d_gene: TRBD1
v_gene: TRBV18
CDR3aa: CASSAGTAHSTYNEQFF
CDR3nt: TGTGCCAGCTCAGCAGGGACAGCTCACTCGACCTACAATGAGCAGTTCTTC

abundance: few
j_gene: TRBJ2-1
d_gene: TRBD1
v_gene: TRBV7-3
CDR3aa: CASSRTGQSSYNEQFF
CDR3nt: TGTGCCAGCAGCCGGACAGGGCAAAGCTCCTACAATGAGCAGTTCTTC

abundance: -
j_gene: TRBJ2-7
d_gene: TRBD1
v_gene: TRBV6-6
CDR3aa: CASSFPTGEYEQYF
CDR3nt: TGTGCCAGCAGTTTCCCCACAGGGGAATACGAGCAGTACTTC

abundance: few
j_gene: TRBJ2-3
d_gene: -
v_gene: TRBV6-1
CDR3aa: CASSPGLGTDTQYF
CDR3nt: TGTGCCAGCAGTCCGGGACTCGGCACAGATACGCAGTATTTT

abundance: -
j_gene: TRBJ1-1
d_gene: -
v_gene: TRBV7-9
CDR3aa: CASSLSFEGVTEAFF
CDR3nt: TGTGCCAGCAGCTTATCCTTCGAGGGTGTCACTGAAGCTTTCTTT

abundance: -
j_gene: TRBJ2-3
d_gene: TRBD1
v_gene: TRBV10-3
CDR3aa: CAIRKGQGETDTQYF
CDR3nt: TGTGCCATCAGAAAAGGACAGGGGGAGACAGATACGCAGTATTTT

abundance: -
j_gene: TRBJ1-2
d_gene: TRBD1
v_gene: TRBV5-1
CDR3aa: CASSLGTAYGYTF
CDR3nt: TGCGCCAGCAGCCTAGGGACAGCCTATGGCTACACCTTC

abundance: -
j_gene: TRBJ1-1
d_gene: -
v_gene: TRBV27
CDR3aa: CASGQQRNTEAFF
CDR3nt: TGTGCCAGCGGACAACAAAGGAACACTGAAGCTTTCTTT

abundance: -
j_gene: TRBJ2-1
d_gene: TRBD2
v_gene: TRBV7-3
CDR3aa: CASSPLVAGGLGEQFF
CDR3nt: TGTGCCAGCAGCCCCCTAGTAGCGGGAGGGCTAGGCGAGCAGTTCTTC

abundance: -
j_gene: TRBJ2-1
d_gene: -
v_gene: TRBV28
CDR3aa: CASSQESYNEQFF
CDR3nt: TGTGCCAGCAGTCAGGAATCCTACAATGAGCAGTTCTTC

abundance: -
j_gene: TRBJ1-4
d_gene: TRBD1
v_gene: TRBV5-7
CDR3aa: CASSSGQGTNEKLFF
CDR3nt: TGTGCCAGCAGCTCAGGACAGGGGACTAATGAAAAACTGTTTTTT

abundance: once
j_gene: TRBJ1-5
d_gene: TRBD1
v_gene: TRBV28
CDR3aa: CASSSLLGGENQPQHF
CDR3nt: TGTGCCAGCAGTTCACTACTAGGGGGCGAGAATCAGCCCCAGCATTTT

abundance: -
j_gene: TRBJ1-1
d_gene: -
v_gene: TRBV6-6
CDR3aa: CASSYSFSDTEAFF
CDR3nt: TGTGCCAGCAGTTACTCATTCAGTGACACTGAAGCTTTCTTT

abundance: -
j_gene: TRBJ2-7
d_gene: -
v_gene: TRBV19
CDR3aa: CASSTGTSYEQYF
CDR3nt: TGTGCCAGTAGTACCGGGACATCCTACGAGCAGTACTTC

abundance: once
j_gene: TRBJ2-1
d_gene: TRBD2
v_gene: TRBV4-2
CDR3aa: CASSQFQREALNNEQFF
CDR3nt: TGTGCCAGCAGCCAATTTCAGCGGGAAGCCCTAAACAATGAGCAGTTCTTC

abundance: once
j_gene: TRBJ1-2
d_gene: -
v_gene: TRBV5-4
CDR3aa: CASSFDPTDANYGYTF
CDR3nt: TGTGCCAGCAGCTTTGACCCGACAGACGCTAACTATGGCTACACCTTC

abundance: -
j_gene: TRBJ2-7
d_gene: TRBD2
v_gene: TRBV5-6
CDR3aa: CASSWAGTTFYEQYF
CDR3nt: TGTGCCAGCAGCTGGGCCGGGACTACGTTCTACGAGCAGTACTTC

abundance: few
j_gene: TRBJ1-1
d_gene: -
v_gene: TRBV10-3
CDR3aa: CAISRSVEMNTEAFF
CDR3nt: TGTGCCATCAGCCGAAGCGTGGAAATGAACACTGAAGCTTTCTTT

abundance: -
j_gene: TRBJ2-6
d_gene: TRBD1
v_gene: TRBV5-1
CDR3aa: CASSSGGPTSGANVLTF
CDR3nt: TGCGCCAGCAGCTCAGGGGGCCCCACCTCTGGGGCCAACGTCCTGACTTTC

abundance: -
j_gene: TRBJ2-3
d_gene: -
v_gene: TRBV27
CDR3aa: CASSLRQASTDTQYF
CDR3nt: TGTGCCAGCAGTTTGAGGCAAGCTAGCACAGATACGCAGTATTTT

abundance: -
j_gene: TRBJ2-5
d_gene: TRBD2
v_gene: TRBV28
CDR3aa: CASSETGGTLETQYF
CDR3nt: TGTGCCAGCTCCGAGACGGGGGGGACGCTTGAGACCCAGTACTTC

abundance: once
j_gene: TRBJ2-1
d_gene: TRBD2
v_gene: TRBV11-3
CDR3aa: CASSFQLAGGQGEQFF
CDR3nt: TGTGCCAGCAGTTTTCAACTAGCGGGAGGGCAAGGAGAGCAGTTCTTC

abundance: -
j_gene: TRBJ1-5
d_gene: -
v_gene: TRBV19
CDR3aa: CASMGPKDSPSGQPQHF
CDR3nt: TGTGCCAGTATGGGCCCAAAGGACAGTCCCTCGGGTCAGCCCCAGCATTTT

abundance: -
j_gene: TRBJ2-1
d_gene: TRBD2
v_gene: TRBV5-1
CDR3aa: CASSLALAGYLNNEQFF
CDR3nt: TGCGCCAGCAGCTTGGCGCTAGCGGGGTATCTGAACAATGAGCAGTTCTTC

abundance: -
j_gene: TRBJ1-1
d_gene: -
v_gene: TRBV5-5
CDR3aa: CASSAVTDEAFF
CDR3nt: TGTGCCAGCAGCGCCGTCACAGATGAAGCTTTCTTT

abundance: -
j_gene: TRBJ2-7
d_gene: -
v_gene: TRBV5-4
CDR3aa: CASRNRESYEQYF
CDR3nt: TGTGCCAGCAGGAACAGGGAAAGCTACGAGCAGTACTTC

abundance: few
j_gene: TRBJ2-7
d_gene: -
v_gene: TRBV4-1
CDR3aa: CASSQDQGSTYEQYF
CDR3nt: TGCGCCAGCAGCCAAGACCAGGGGTCAACCTACGAGCAGTACTTC

abundance: -
j_gene: TRBJ2-2
d_gene: -
v_gene: TRBV7-7
CDR3aa: CASSQESGETMNTGELFF
CDR3nt: TGTGCTAGCAGCCAGGAGTCAGGGGAAACTATGAACACCGGGGAGCTGTTTTTT

abundance: -
j_gene: TRBJ2-5
d_gene: TRBD2
v_gene: TRBV5-5
CDR3aa: CASSGRTSGFPRETQYF
CDR3nt: TGTGCCAGCAGCGGAAGGACTAGCGGGTTCCCGCGGGAGACCCAGTACTTC

abundance: -
j_gene: TRBJ2-2
d_gene: -
v_gene: TRBV27
CDR3aa: CASAGPGELFF
CDR3nt: TGTGCCAGCGCAGGCCCCGGGGAGCTGTTTTTT

abundance: -
j_gene: TRBJ2-1
d_gene: TRBD2
v_gene: TRBV4-2
CDR3aa: CASSQGLAGGPFF
CDR3nt: TGTGCCAGCAGCCAGGGACTAGCGGGAGGGCCGTTCTTC

abundance: -
j_gene: TRBJ1-3
d_gene: -
v_gene: TRBV7-9
CDR3aa: CASSLPQGGNTIYF
CDR3nt: TGTGCCAGCAGCTTACCCCAGGGAGGCAACACCATATATTTT

abundance: -
j_gene: TRBJ2-5
d_gene: TRBD2
v_gene: TRBV2
CDR3aa: CASSLGTSGRWETQYF
CDR3nt: TGTGCCAGCAGCCTCGGGACTAGCGGGAGGTGGGAGACCCAGTACTTC

abundance: -
j_gene: TRBJ2-2
d_gene: -
v_gene: TRBV6-6
CDR3aa: CASSSEGSTGELFF
CDR3nt: TGTGCCAGCAGTTCCGAGGGTTCCACCGGGGAGCTGTTTTTT

abundance: -
j_gene: TRBJ1-5
d_gene: TRBD1
v_gene: TRBV7-8
CDR3aa: CASSPSGTGKQPQHF
CDR3nt: TGTGCCAGCAGCCCGTCCGGGACAGGGAAACAGCCCCAGCATTTT

abundance: -
j_gene: TRBJ2-7
d_gene: -
v_gene: TRBV5-6
CDR3aa: CASSLVQGYEQYF
CDR3nt: TGTGCCAGCAGCTTGGTTCAGGGCTACGAGCAGTACTTC

abundance: many
j_gene: TRBJ2-1
d_gene: -
v_gene: TRBV5-4
CDR3aa: CASSFNQDSYYNEQFF
CDR3nt: TGTGCCAGCAGCTTCAACCAGGACAGTTACTACAATGAGCAGTTCTTC

abundance: few
j_gene: TRBJ1-5
d_gene: TRBD1
v_gene: TRBV28
CDR3aa: CASSFRRGHGQPQHF
CDR3nt: TGTGCCAGCAGTTTCCGCAGGGGGCACGGTCAGCCCCAGCATTTT